This is a list of T cell receptor beta chains from one sample in a study of blood T cell repertoires in COVID-19. Repertoires were generated with immunoSEQ multiplex PCR, while TCRdb's copy carries only in-frame clones and drops some. Here the sample spans around 430,000 clones, approximately 88% being singletons. Material: peripheral blood. The origin of the receptors is a woman aged 45-60 years with COVID-19, enrolled during active disease. CDR3s leave out the opening cysteine and the closing phenylalanine or tryptophan. The order of the fields is clone size, J gene, CDR3 length, V gene, CDR3 protein. Size is stated for part of the rows, as once, few or many counts, or as a class when the clone is expanded.

abundance: NA
j_gene: TRBJ1-1
len: 15
v_gene: TRBV9
CDR3aa: ASSPPAGRTMNTEAF

abundance: NA
j_gene: TRBJ1-4
len: 13
v_gene: TRBV2
CDR3aa: ASRPPGQGKEKLF

abundance: NA
j_gene: TRBJ1-6
len: 13
v_gene: TRBV19
CDR3aa: ASSPGTGGPSPLH

abundance: NA
j_gene: TRBJ2-7
len: 13
v_gene: TRBV13
CDR3aa: ASSSANQGTYEQY

abundance: NA
j_gene: TRBJ1-1
len: 11
v_gene: TRBV27
CDR3aa: ASRELMNTEAF

abundance: NA
j_gene: TRBJ1-1
len: 11
v_gene: TRBV6-5
CDR3aa: ASSWGQGTEAF

abundance: NA
j_gene: TRBJ1-6
len: 13
v_gene: TRBV9
CDR3aa: ASSVRGQTNSPLH

abundance: NA
j_gene: TRBJ2-7
len: 12
v_gene: TRBV6-2/TRBV6-3
CDR3aa: ASSTSGGSYEQY

abundance: NA
j_gene: TRBJ1-1
len: 11
v_gene: TRBV2
CDR3aa: ASSEGPGEEAF

abundance: once
j_gene: TRBJ2-2
len: 14
v_gene: TRBV24-1
CDR3aa: ATSEPGTGGIGELF

abundance: NA
j_gene: TRBJ1-2
len: 12
v_gene: TRBV24-1
CDR3aa: ATSDLQDSSGYT

abundance: NA
j_gene: TRBJ1-4
len: 12
v_gene: TRBV5-5
CDR3aa: ASSLAEIDEKLF

abundance: NA
j_gene: TRBJ1-1
len: 12
v_gene: TRBV9
CDR3aa: ASSARRGNTEAF

abundance: NA
j_gene: TRBJ2-7
len: 10
v_gene: TRBV5-4
CDR3aa: ASSFGLYEQY

abundance: few
j_gene: TRBJ2-1
len: 12
v_gene: TRBV10-3
CDR3aa: AISELVDYNEQF

abundance: NA
j_gene: TRBJ2-7
len: 14
v_gene: TRBV27
CDR3aa: ASSSQGLAGAYEQY

abundance: NA
j_gene: TRBJ1-5
len: 12
v_gene: TRBV19
CDR3aa: ATQHRRDGQPQH

abundance: NA
j_gene: TRBJ2-7
len: 12
v_gene: TRBV19
CDR3aa: ASNPRFSLDEQY

abundance: NA
j_gene: TRBJ2-7
len: 11
v_gene: TRBV15
CDR3aa: ATSPGQGYEQY

abundance: NA
j_gene: TRBJ1-6
len: 12
v_gene: TRBV30
CDR3aa: AWRWGGNNSPLH

abundance: NA
j_gene: TRBJ2-1
len: 13
v_gene: TRBV2
CDR3aa: ASSGSSGGTNEQF

abundance: NA
j_gene: TRBJ2-5
len: 10
v_gene: TRBV7-9
CDR3aa: ASSPTPGTQY

abundance: NA
j_gene: TRBJ1-4
len: 12
v_gene: TRBV28
CDR3aa: ASSSTGDDEKLF

abundance: few
j_gene: TRBJ1-5
len: 11
v_gene: TRBV5-1
CDR3aa: ASSPTGDQPQH

abundance: NA
j_gene: TRBJ1-2
len: 11
v_gene: TRBV25-1
CDR3aa: ASSEGGSYGYT